Sequencing of this TCR beta chain was carried out in a study of control samples from healthy donors and cancer patients. The data were produced by immunoSEQ multiplex PCR, yet TCRdb's version contains in-frame clones alone and is incomplete. This table has 110,000 to 150,000 clones, more than 90% appearing once. This receptor was taken from a man aged 25-45 years in good health. Material: blood.

The CDR3 loop is CASSINHPADTQYF. The CDR3 DNA reads as TGTGCCAGCAGCATAAATCATCCAGCAGATACGCAGTATTTT. The chain carries TRBV7-3 and TRBJ2-3; D remains unclear. Germline-derived CDR1 and CDR2 are SGHTA and FQGTGA. V was clipped by 5 bases and J by 4 bases, with 13 bases between them. This CDR3 is built from 14 residues.